A single sample is the source of the 22 T cell receptor beta chains below, sequenced in a study of tumor and adjacent non-tumor tissue in lung cancer. No cell sorting was done before RNA was extracted from the tissue. A modified ARM-PCR protocol with three rounds of nested PCR amplified TCRbeta. TCRdb itself ran the multiplex PCR reads through MiXCR, one entry per CDR3 protein. This sample yields over 130,000 distinct CDR3 sequences, of which around 60% are seen a single time; about 20% belongs to the top ten. The sequenced material came from lung tumor tissue. The receptors stem from a man aged 60-69 years with small cell lung cancer.

As for this clonotype: This sequence may be a read error, since a much larger clone differs from it by one base. V usage is TRBV5-4 and J usage is TRBJ2-3; 7 positions agree with TRBD2. Germline CDR1 reads SGHNT; CDR2 reads YYREEE (reference sequence). The CDR3 sequence is 16 residues long. This CDR3 reads CTSSLEAGESTDTQYF. CDR3 nucleotides: TGTACCAGCAGCTTGGAGGCGGGAGAGAGCACAGATACGCAGTATTTT.

This clonotype counts as medium-sized. The genes are TRBV12-3 or TRBV12-4 and TRBJ2-4; weak D call: TRBD1 (6 bases). The CDR3 extends over 13 amino acids. V lost 5 bases, J lost 1 base, and 6 bases lay in between. The CDR3 sequence is CASSQGAKNIQYF. The CDR3 DNA follows: TGTGCCAGCAGTCAGGGGGCCAAAAACATTCAGTACTTC.

The chain has TRBV20-1 and TRBJ2-1; 7 positions agree with TRBD2. Germline assignment: CDR1 DFQATT and CDR2 SNEGSKA (reference sequence). The V segment lost 6 bases and the J segment 2 bases; nucleotides outside the gene matches: 13. The CDR3 spans 16 residues. In DNA form, the CDR3 reads TGCAGTGCACCGAGACAGTGGGAGGGCCCCTACAATGAGCAGTTCTTC. It specifies CSAPRQWEGPYNEQFF.

Details on this clonotype: A much larger clone lies a single base off, so this may be a read error. The V gene is TRBV13, the J gene TRBJ1-4, with D perhaps matching TRBD1 (5 bases). V gave up 0 bases and J gave up 8 bases, with 16 bases separating them. CDR3 length equals 16 residues. CDR1 and CDR2 (germline): PRHDT, FYEKMQ (reference sequence). The CDR3 loop is CASSLGNAGLEEKLFF. CDR3 nucleotide sequence: TGTGCCAGCAGCTTAGGTAACGCAGGGTTAGAAGAAAAACTGTTTTTT. The variable domain in full, with the rest retrieved from reference TRBV13 and TRBJ1-4, is AAGVIQSPRHLIKEKRETATLKCYPIPRHDTVYWYQQGPGQDPQFLISFYEKMQSDKGSIPDRFSAQQFSDYHSELNMSSLELGDSALYFCASSLGNAGLEEKLFFGSGTQLSVL.

This chain joins TRBV11-2 and TRBJ2-1; no firm D call. Germline V gene sequence: CDR1 SGHAT, CDR2 FQNNGV. CDR3 size: 14 residues. With 6 bases removed from V and 4 bases from J, the gap between germline ends came to 13 bases. As DNA, the CDR3 is TGTGCCAGCAGACCGTTGGGTAATTACAATGAGCAGTTCTTC. Amino acid sequence: CASRPLGNYNEQFF.

This clonotype was detected a few times. This rearrangement joins TRBV11-3 to TRBJ2-2; 7 bases map to TRBD1. This CDR3 has 14 residues. The ends lost 10 bases at V and 1 base at J; junction bases unmatched: 6. The germline CDR1 and CDR2 sequences are SGHNT and YENEEA. The CDR3 spells CANSWTGNTGELFF. DNA of the CDR3: TGTGCCAACAGTTGGACAGGGAACACCGGGGAGCTGTTTTTT.

As regards this clonotype: The junction shows a germline mismatch at one end, possibly a read error. V usage is TRBV6-5 and J usage is TRBJ1-1; a possible D gene is TRBD1 (5 bases). The CDR3 has 14 amino acids. Looked up from germline, CDR1 is MNHEY and CDR2 is SVGAGI. The CDR3 here is CACSYSGGNTEAFF. CDR3 sequence (DNA): TGTGCCTGCAGTTACTCGGGGGGAAACACTGAAGCTTTCTTT.

This clonotype showed up many times. The chain employs TRBV10-3 and TRBJ1-2; 7 bases match TRBD1. CDR3 size: 17 residues. The ends lost 2 bases at V and 1 base at J; junction bases unmatched: 10. Germline V gives CDR1 ENHRY, CDR2 SYGVKD. The DNA for the CDR3 is TGTGCCATCAGTGAGCCTCCAGGGACAGCAATTAACTATGGCTACACCTTC. Protein: CAISEPPGTAINYGYTF.

This clonotype occurred a few times. This sequence may be a read error, since a much larger clone differs from it by one base. The chain carries TRBV4-1 and TRBJ2-1; no reliable D call. The germline CDR1 and CDR2 sequences are MGHRA and YSYEKL. Between the trimmed V and J ends, which lost 0 bases and 0 bases, there was a span of 15 bases. This CDR3 region has 18 residues. CDR3 region: CASSQDLLGLSSYNEQFF. The CDR3 bases are TGCGCCAGCAGCCAAGATCTACTGGGTCTGAGCTCCTACAATGAGCAGTTCTTC.

This clonotype occurred many times. The chain recombines TRBV20-1 with TRBJ2-1; TRBD1 is a possible D gene (9 bases). V shed 6 bases and J shed 5 bases, with 17 bases lying between them. CDR1 is DFQATT and CDR2 is SNEGSKA in the germline V gene (reference sequence). The CDR3 has 14 amino acids. The CDR3 sequence is CSAGGGQGNNEQFF. The CDR3 nucleotides read TGCAGTGCCGGGGGGGGACAGGGCAACAATGAGCAGTTCTTC.

Concerning this clonotype: A read error may be the cause here, since a much bigger clone is one base away. The rearrangement uses TRBV20-1 and TRBJ2-3; D possibly corresponds to TRBD2 (5 bases). CDR3 length: 14 amino acids. CDR1 and CDR2 (germline): DFQATT, SNEGSKA (reference sequence). V was shortened by 3 bases and J by 2 bases, with 12 bases between the two germline ends. CDR3 nucleotides: TGCAGTGCTAGCTGGAGGCCACACACAGATACGCAGTATTTT. Translation: CSASWRPHTDTQYF.

As concerns this clonotype: Since a much larger clone is just one base distant, this may be a read error. The chain carries TRBV29-1 and TRBJ2-5; a possible D gene is TRBD1 (6 bases). The CDR3 length is 12 residues. CDR1 and CDR2 (germline): SQVTM, ANQGSEA. V gave up 7 bases and J gave up 9 bases, with 18 bases separating them. CDR3 protein: CSGRTVRESQYF. CDR3 bases: TGCAGCGGAAGGACAGTCAGGGAGTCCCAGTACTTC.

This clonotype was seen many times. V gene TRBV20-1 combines with J gene TRBJ2-1; a possible D gene is TRBD2 (5 bases). Germline V lookup: CDR1 DFQATT, CDR2 SNEGSKA (reference sequence). CDR3 length: 14 residues. V lost 3 bases, J lost 3 bases, and 12 bases lay in between. CDR3 amino acids: CSASEGGNYNEQFF. CDR3 DNA: TGCAGTGCTAGTGAGGGCGGAAACTACAATGAGCAGTTCTTC.

As to this clonotype: The CDR3 carries no conserved terminal phenylalanine or tryptophan, so it likely arises from a read error. V is TRBV6-5 and J is TRBJ2-1; D gene uncertain. Germline lookup yields CDR1 MNHEY and CDR2 SVGAGI. This CDR3 has 16 amino acids. The CDR3 spells CARSYSFGIRLHEQFS. The CDR3 DNA follows: TGTGCCAGAAGTTACTCTTTCGGAATTAGGTTGCATGAGCAGTTCTCC.

CDR3 amino acids: CARSLGGSLSGEQYV. CDR3 nucleotides: TGTGCTAGAAGCTTAGGGGGTTCCCTTTCTGGGGAGCAGTACGTC. The chain recombines TRBV11-2 with TRBJ2-7, with D perhaps TRBD1 (6 bases). The CDR3 length is 15 residues. From germline, CDR1 is SGHAT and CDR2 FQNNGV.

Comments on this clonotype: Just one base apart from a much larger clone, this may be a read error. The chain carries TRBV12-3 or TRBV12-4 and TRBJ2-7; 8 bases map to TRBD2. This CDR3 region has 14 residues. Here the CDR3 reads CTSSPVGTRGEQYF. In DNA, the CDR3 is TGTACCAGCAGCCCCGTCGGGACTAGAGGCGAGCAGTACTTC.

The chain couples TRBV4-2 to TRBJ2-3; no firm D call. V gave up 2 bases and J gave up 4 bases, with 13 bases separating them. This CDR3 is built from 15 residues. CDR1 and CDR2 from the germline V gene are LGHNA and YNFKEQ. This CDR3 is CASSQPGWEADTQYF. As DNA, the CDR3 is TGTGCCAGCAGCCAACCCGGGTGGGAAGCAGATACGCAGTATTTT.

This clonotype was detected only once. A much larger clone sits a single nucleotide away, making a read error possible. The CDR3 DNA reads as TGTGCCAGCAGCCGGGGACTAGCGGGAGACGTGGAGCTGTTTTTT. Encoded protein: CASSRGLAGDVELFF. The rearrangement uses TRBV5-4 and TRBJ2-2; 14 bases map to TRBD2. This CDR3 region has 15 residues. V gave up 4 bases and J gave up 10 bases; unmatched junction bases: 6. The germline V gene has CDR1 SGHNT and CDR2 YYREEE (reference sequence). The full variable domain, in which reference TRBV5-4 and TRBJ2-2 provide the parts outside the CDR3, is ETGVTQSPTHLIKTRGQQVTLRCSSQSGHNTVSWYQQALGQGPQFIFQYYREEENGRGNFPPRFSGLQFPNYSSELNVNALELDDSALYLCASSRGLAGDVELFFGEGSRLTVL.

The chain combines TRBV5-4 with TRBJ2-7; D not resolved. V lost 0 bases, J lost 5 bases, and 9 bases lay in between. Germline loops: CDR1 SGHNT, CDR2 YYREEE (reference sequence). This CDR3 spans 13 amino acids. CDR3 sequence reads: CASSLGLQNEQYF. DNA for the CDR3: TGTGCCAGCAGCTTGGGCCTCCAAAACGAGCAGTACTTC.

This clonotype was counted many times. This chain connects TRBV12-3 or TRBV12-4 to TRBJ1-1; D is unresolved. The CDR3 totals 14 residues. V lost 3 bases to trimming and J lost 5 bases, with 13 bases between them. The CDR3 DNA is TGTGCCAGCAGTTTGCAGCCCGGGGTTACTGAAGCTTTCTTT. The encoded protein is CASSLQPGVTEAFF.

Remarks on this clonotype: The junction departs from germline at one end; a sequencing error may be responsible. This chain uses TRBV11-2 with TRBJ2-3; D is unclear. Germline V gene lookup returns CDR1 SGHAT and CDR2 FQNNGV. The CDR3 is 16 amino acids. The CDR3 loop reads CTSSLLFGPSTDTQYF. In DNA form, the CDR3 reads TGTACCAGCAGCCTTCTTTTTGGTCCAAGCACAGATACGCAGTATTTT. Drawing the rest from reference TRBV11-2 and TRBJ2-3, the complete variable domain is EAGVAQSPRYKIIEKRQSVAFWCNPISGHATLYWYQQILGQGPKLLIQFQNNGVVDDSQLPKDRFSAERLKGVDSTLKIQPAKLEDSAVYLCTSSLLFGPSTDTQYFGPGTRLTVL.

Regarding this clonotype: One end of the junction is discordant with germline, which a read error may explain. The rearrangement joins TRBV11-1 to TRBJ2-1; D is ambiguous. CDR1 and CDR2 from the germline V gene are SGHAT and FQDESV (reference sequence). The CDR3 runs to 13 residues. The DNA for the CDR3 is TGTGCCAGTAGCTTAGACGGAAACGATGAGCAGTTGTTC. As protein: CASSLDGNDEQLF.